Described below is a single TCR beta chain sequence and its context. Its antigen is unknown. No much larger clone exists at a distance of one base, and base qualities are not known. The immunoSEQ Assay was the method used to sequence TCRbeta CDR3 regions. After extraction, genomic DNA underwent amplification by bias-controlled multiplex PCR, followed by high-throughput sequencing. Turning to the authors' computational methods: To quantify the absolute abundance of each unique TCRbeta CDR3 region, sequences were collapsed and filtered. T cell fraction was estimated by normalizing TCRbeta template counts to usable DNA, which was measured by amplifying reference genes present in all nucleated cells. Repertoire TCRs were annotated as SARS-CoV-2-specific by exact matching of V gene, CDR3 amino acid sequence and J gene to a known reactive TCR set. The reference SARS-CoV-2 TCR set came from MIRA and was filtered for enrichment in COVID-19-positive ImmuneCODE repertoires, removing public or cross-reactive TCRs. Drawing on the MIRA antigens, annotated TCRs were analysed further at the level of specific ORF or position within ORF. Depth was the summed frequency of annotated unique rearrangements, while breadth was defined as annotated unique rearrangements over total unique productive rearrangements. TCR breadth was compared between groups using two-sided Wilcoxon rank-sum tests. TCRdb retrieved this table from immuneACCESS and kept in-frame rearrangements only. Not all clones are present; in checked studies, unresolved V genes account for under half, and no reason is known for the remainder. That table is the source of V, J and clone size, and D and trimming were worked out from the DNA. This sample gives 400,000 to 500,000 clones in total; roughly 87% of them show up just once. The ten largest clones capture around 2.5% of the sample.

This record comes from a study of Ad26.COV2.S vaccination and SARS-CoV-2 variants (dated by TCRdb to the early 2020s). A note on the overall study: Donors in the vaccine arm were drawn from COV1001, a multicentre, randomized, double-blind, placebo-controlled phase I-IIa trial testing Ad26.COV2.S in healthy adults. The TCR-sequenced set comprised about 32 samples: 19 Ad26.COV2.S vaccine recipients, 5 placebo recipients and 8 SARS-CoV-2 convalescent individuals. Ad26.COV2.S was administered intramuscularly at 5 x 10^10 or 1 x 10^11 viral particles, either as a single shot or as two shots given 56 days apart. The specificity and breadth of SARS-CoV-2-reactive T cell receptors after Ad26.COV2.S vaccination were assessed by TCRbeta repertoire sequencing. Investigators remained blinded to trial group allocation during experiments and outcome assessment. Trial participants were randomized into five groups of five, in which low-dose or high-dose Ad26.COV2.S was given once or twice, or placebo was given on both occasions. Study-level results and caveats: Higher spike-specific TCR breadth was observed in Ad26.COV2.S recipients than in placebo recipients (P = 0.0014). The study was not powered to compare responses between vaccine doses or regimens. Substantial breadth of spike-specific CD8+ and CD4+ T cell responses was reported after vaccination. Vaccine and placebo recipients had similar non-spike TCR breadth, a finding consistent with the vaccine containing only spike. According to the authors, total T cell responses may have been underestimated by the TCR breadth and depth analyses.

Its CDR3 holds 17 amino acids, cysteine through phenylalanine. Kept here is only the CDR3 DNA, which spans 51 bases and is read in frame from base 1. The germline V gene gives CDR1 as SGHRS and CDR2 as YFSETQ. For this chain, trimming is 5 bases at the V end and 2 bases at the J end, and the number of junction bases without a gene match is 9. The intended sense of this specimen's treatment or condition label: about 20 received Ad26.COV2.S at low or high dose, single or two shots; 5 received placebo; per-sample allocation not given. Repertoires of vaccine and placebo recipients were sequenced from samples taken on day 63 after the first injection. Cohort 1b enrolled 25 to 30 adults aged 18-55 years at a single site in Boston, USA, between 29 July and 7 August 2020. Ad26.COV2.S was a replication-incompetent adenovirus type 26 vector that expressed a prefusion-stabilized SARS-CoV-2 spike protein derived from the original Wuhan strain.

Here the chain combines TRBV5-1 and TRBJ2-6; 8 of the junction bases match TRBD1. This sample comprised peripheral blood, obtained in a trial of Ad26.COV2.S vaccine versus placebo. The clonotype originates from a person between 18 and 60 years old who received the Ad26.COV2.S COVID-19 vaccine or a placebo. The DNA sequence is TGCGCCAGCAGAGGGGTGGACAGGGAGGCTGGGGCCAACGTCCTGACTTTC. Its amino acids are CASRGVDREAGANVLTF.